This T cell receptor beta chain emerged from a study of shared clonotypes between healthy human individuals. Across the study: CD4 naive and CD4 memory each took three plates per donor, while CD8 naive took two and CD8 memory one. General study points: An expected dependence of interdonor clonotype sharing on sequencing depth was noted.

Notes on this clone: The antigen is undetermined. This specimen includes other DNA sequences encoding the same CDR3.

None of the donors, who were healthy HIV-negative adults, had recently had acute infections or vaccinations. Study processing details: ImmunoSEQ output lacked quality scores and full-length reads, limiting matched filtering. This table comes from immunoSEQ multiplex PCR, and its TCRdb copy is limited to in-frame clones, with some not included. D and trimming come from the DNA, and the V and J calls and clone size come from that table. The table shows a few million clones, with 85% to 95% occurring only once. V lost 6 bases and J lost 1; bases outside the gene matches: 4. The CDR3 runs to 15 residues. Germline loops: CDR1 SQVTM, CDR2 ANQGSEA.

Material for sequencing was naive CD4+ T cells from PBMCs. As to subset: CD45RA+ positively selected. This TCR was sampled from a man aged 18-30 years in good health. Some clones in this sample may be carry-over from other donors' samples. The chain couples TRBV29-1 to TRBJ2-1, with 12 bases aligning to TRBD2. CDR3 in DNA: TGCAGCGTCCGAGGACTAGCGGGGTCCTACAATGAGCAGTTCTTC. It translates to CSVRGLAGSYNEQFF.